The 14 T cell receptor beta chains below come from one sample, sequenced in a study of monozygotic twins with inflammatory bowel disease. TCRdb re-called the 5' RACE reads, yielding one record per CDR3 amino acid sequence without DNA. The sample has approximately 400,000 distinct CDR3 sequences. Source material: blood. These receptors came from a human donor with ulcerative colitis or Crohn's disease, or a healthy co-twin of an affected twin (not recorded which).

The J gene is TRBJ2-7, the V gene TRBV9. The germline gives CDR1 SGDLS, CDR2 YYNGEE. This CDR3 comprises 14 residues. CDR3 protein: CASSVATPPYEQYF.

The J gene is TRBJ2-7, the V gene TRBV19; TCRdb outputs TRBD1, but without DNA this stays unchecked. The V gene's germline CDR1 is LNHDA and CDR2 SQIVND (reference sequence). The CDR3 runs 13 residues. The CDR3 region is CASSAGRGDEQYF.

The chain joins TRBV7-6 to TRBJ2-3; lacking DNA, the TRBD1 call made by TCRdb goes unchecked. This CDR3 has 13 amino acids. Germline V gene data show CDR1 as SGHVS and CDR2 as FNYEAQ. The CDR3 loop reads CASSLRGDQQQYF.

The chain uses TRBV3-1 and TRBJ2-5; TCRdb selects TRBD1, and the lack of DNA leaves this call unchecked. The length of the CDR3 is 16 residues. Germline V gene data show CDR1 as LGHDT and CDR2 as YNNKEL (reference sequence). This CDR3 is CASSQGEGAAQETQYF.

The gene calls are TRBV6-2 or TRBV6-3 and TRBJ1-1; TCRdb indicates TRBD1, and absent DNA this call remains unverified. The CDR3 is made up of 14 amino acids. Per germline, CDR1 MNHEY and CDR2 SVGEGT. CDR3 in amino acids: CASTMDRGRTEAFF.

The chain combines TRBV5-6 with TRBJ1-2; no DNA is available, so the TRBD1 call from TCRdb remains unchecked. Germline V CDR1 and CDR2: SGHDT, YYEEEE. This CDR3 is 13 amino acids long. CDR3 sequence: CASSLGGNYGYTF.

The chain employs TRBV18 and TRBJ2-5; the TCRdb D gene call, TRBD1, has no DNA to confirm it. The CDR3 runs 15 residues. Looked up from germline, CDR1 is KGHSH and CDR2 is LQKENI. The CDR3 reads CASSPRRDSQETQYF.

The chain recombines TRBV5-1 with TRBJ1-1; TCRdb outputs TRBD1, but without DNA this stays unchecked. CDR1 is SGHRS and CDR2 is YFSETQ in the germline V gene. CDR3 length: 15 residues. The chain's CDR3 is CASSLRQGGTYEAFF.

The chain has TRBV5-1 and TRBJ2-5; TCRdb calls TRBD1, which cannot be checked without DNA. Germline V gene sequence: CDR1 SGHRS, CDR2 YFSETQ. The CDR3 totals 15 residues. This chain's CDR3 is CASSPSGTRQETQYF.

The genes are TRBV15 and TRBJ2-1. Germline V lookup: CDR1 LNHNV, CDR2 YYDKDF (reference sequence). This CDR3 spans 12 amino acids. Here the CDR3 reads CATSSPYNEQFF.

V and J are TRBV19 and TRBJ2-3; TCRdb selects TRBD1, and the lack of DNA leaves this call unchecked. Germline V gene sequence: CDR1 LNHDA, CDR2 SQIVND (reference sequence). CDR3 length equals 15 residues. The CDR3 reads CASRKTDSRPDTQYF.

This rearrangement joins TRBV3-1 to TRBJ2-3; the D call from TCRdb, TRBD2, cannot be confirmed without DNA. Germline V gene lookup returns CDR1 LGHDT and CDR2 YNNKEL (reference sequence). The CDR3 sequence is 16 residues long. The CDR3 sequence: CASSEQGAYRGDTQYF.

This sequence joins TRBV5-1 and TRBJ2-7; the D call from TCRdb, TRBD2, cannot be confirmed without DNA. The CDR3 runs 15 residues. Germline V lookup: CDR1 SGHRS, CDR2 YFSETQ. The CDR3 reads CASSSLAGGSYEQYF.

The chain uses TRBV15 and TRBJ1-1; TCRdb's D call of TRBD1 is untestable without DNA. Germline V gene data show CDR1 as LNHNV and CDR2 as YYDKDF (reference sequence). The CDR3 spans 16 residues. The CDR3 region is CATSRPFDRAYTEAFF. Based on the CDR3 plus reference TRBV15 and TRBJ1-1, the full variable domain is DAMVIQNPRYQVTQFGKPVTLSCSQTLNHNVMYWYQQKSSQAPKLLFHYYDKDFNNEADTPDNFQSRRPNTSFCFLDIRSPGLGDTAMYLCATSRPFDRAYTEAFFGQGTRLTVV.